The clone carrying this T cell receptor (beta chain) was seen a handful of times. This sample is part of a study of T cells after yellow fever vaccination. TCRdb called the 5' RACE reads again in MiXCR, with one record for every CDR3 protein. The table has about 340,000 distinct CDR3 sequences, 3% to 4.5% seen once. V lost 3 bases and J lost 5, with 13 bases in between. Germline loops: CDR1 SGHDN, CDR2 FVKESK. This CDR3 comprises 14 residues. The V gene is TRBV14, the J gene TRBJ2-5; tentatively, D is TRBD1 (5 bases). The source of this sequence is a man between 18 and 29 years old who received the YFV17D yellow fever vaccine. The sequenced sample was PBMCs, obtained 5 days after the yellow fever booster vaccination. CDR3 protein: CASSQLGADETQYF. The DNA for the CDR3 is TGTGCCAGCAGCCAGCTAGGGGCAGACGAGACCCAGTACTTC.